A selection of T cell receptor beta chains follows, all from one sample in a study of blood T cell repertoires in COVID-19. Profiling relied on immunoSEQ multiplex PCR, and the TCRdb table lists in-frame clones only, not all of them. The table lists 55,000 to 80,000 clones, more than 65% of them singletons. The sample was peripheral blood. The receptors were sampled from an elderly woman with active or convalescent COVID-19. Each CDR3 is given with its conserved first and last residue. D genes are given only for firm matches. Clone size is stated in some rows and not others, as once, few, many or a class when expanded.

CDR3 DNA,CDR3 protein,J gene,V gene,D gene,clone size
TGTGCCACCAGCCATCGGAGGGCCGGGGATCAGCCCCAGCATTTT,CATSHRRAGDQPQHF,TRBJ1-5,TRBV15,NA,once
TGTGCCAGCAGCAGGGACAGGGTGAGCGGCTACACCTTC,CASSRDRVSGYTF,TRBJ1-2,TRBV12-3/TRBV12-4,TRBD1,few
TGCGCCAGTTCAGGGGCGGGTGGGGCCAACGTCCTGACTTTC,CASSGAGGANVLTF,TRBJ2-6,TRBV5-1,NA,NA
TGTGCCAGCAGCCGCTCTGGGGCCAACGTCCTGACTTTC,CASSRSGANVLTF,TRBJ2-6,TRBV12-3/TRBV12-4,NA,NA
TGTGCCAGCAGCCGCCGACAGGGACGATCCTATGGCTACACCTTC,CASSRRQGRSYGYTF,TRBJ1-2,TRBV3-1/TRBV3-2,TRBD1,NA
TGTGCCAGCAGTCCGGGTCCGGGTGAGGGAGAGACCCAGTACTTC,CASSPGPGEGETQYF,TRBJ2-5,TRBV2,NA,NA
TGTGCCAGCAGCCTTAGCGGGTCCAATCAGCCCCAGCATTTT,CASSLSGSNQPQHF,TRBJ1-5,TRBV11-2,NA,NA
TGTGCCAGCAGCCACCCCGGGACAGGGGTTGACGGGGAGCTGTTTTTT,CASSHPGTGVDGELFF,TRBJ2-2,TRBV7-3,TRBD1,NA
TGTGCCAGCAGCTGTAACGGGGACAATGAGCAGTTCTTC,CASSCNGDNEQFF,TRBJ2-1,TRBV21-1,NA,NA
TGTGCCAGCAACCTTGGGGTACAGGGATATTCACCCCTCCACTTT,CASNLGVQGYSPLHF,TRBJ1-6,TRBV6-5,NA,NA
TGCGCCAGCAGCCAAGCTCCCCAGCAGGCTGAAGCTTTCTTT,CASSQAPQQAEAFF,TRBJ1-1,TRBV4-1,NA,few
TGCGCCAGCAGCTTGGATGGTGGCGAAAAACTGTTTTTT,CASSLDGGEKLFF,TRBJ1-4,TRBV5-1,NA,many
TGTGCCAGTAGTATCGGCCCGGGGACTAATGAAAAACTGTTTTTT,CASSIGPGTNEKLFF,TRBJ1-4,TRBV19,NA,NA
TGCGCCAGCAGTGAGTACAGCCGGAACTATGGCTACACCTTC,CASSEYSRNYGYTF,TRBJ1-2,TRBV10-2,NA,once
TGTGCCAGCAGCTTAAGCGGGCCCTATGGCTACACCTTC,CASSLSGPYGYTF,TRBJ1-2,TRBV5-6,NA,NA
TGTGCCAGTAGTATAGGCGGACAGGGGACTTCCTACGAGCAGTACTTC,CASSIGGQGTSYEQYF,TRBJ2-7,TRBV19,TRBD1,many
TGTGCCAGCTCACCTCCGAGCTTAAACAGCTTCTCCTACAATGAGCAGTTCTTC,CASSPPSLNSFSYNEQFF,TRBJ2-1,TRBV18,NA,NA
TGTGCCAGCAGCTTAGCGTCGGGGAATTCACCCCTCCACTTT,CASSLASGNSPLHF,TRBJ1-6,TRBV7-8,NA,few
TGTGCCAGCAGCTTAGATCCAGGGACTGCTGGGGCCAACGTCCTGACTTTC,CASSLDPGTAGANVLTF,TRBJ2-6,TRBV11-3,NA,once
TGTGCCAGCAGCGAACAGGGGGCCGTGCCCCAGCATTTT,CASSEQGAVPQHF,TRBJ1-5,TRBV3-1/TRBV3-2,TRBD1,NA
TGTGCCAGCAGTGATTCCACGGGGGTCCAAGAGACCCAGTACTTC,CASSDSTGVQETQYF,TRBJ2-5,TRBV2,NA,once
TGTGCCAGCAACCAAGGAATCGGGGGGCGAGAGACCCAGTACTTC,CASNQGIGGRETQYF,TRBJ2-5,TRBV3-1/TRBV3-2,NA,NA
TGTGCCAGCAGCTTTGGTGGGGGGGCCTCGGGCAGCTCCTACAATGAGCAGTTCTTC,CASSFGGGASGSSYNEQFF,TRBJ2-1,TRBV11-3,NA,NA
TGCGCCAGCAGCTCCCGGGACAGGGGCTACTATGGCTACACCTTC,CASSSRDRGYYGYTF,TRBJ1-2,TRBV5-1,TRBD1,NA
TGTGCCAGCAGTAGTAGGGGGGGCACTGAAGCTTTCTTT,CASSSRGGTEAFF,TRBJ1-1,TRBV12-3/TRBV12-4,NA,NA
TGCAGTGCTAGAATAGGGGATGGCTACACCTTC,CSARIGDGYTF,TRBJ1-2,TRBV20-1,NA,NA
TGTGCCAGCAGGCCCCTCACGCTAGCGGGGGGGGAGCAGTACTTC,CASRPLTLAGGEQYF,TRBJ2-7,TRBV11-2,TRBD2,NA
TGTGCCAGCAGCCGACTTAGGAGCTCCTACAATGAGCAGTTCTTC,CASSRLRSSYNEQFF,TRBJ2-1,TRBV5-8,NA,NA
TGTGCCAGCAGCCCTGAGGACAGGGGGCGTAGACAGTACTTC,CASSPEDRGRRQYF,TRBJ2-7,TRBV3-1/TRBV3-2,TRBD1,NA
TGTGCCAGCAGCTTAGCCGGACTAAGCTCCTACAATGAGCAGTTCTTC,CASSLAGLSSYNEQFF,TRBJ2-1,TRBV5-6,NA,NA